This TCR beta chain originates from a study of lymphopenia after photon versus proton radiotherapy. The assay was immunoSEQ multiplex PCR, and TCRdb's table has in-frame clones only and misses some. The repertoire consists of about 83,000 clones, with over 70% occurring once and the leading ten covering over 1.1%. Study observations and caveats: Oligoclonal CD8+ Temra expansion after nadir drove photon patients' diversity drop. Relative stability marked proton patients; photon patients lost diversity and naive cells.

Comments on this clone: Its target is unknown.

Germline values: CDR1 SGHVS, CDR2 FQNEAQ. After removal of 5 bases from V and 10 bases from J, the junction contained 16 bases not matched to a gene. This CDR3 contains 16 residues. V usage is TRBV7-8 and J usage is TRBJ1-4, with TRBD1 matching 7 bases. This specimen was peripheral blood, taken from a patient treated with proton-based radiotherapy. The source of this sequence is a man between 60 and 75 years old with pancreatic cancer. CDR3 sequence: CASSGRRQGRDGKLFF. Written as DNA, the CDR3 is TGTGCCAGCAGCGGTAGGAGACAGGGCCGGGATGGAAAACTGTTTTTT.